This T cell receptor (beta chain) is from a study of graft-versus-host responses after intestinal transplantation. Across the whole study: All recipients got anti-thymocyte globulin induction, then tacrolimus and steroids for about 3 years.

Germline V gene sequence: CDR1 SGDLS, CDR2 YYNGEE. Trimming removed 3 bases from V and 8 bases from J, with 20 bases in between. The CDR3 consists of 16 residues. The table came from immunoSEQ multiplex PCR; TCRdb's copy has only in-frame clones and leaves some out. The sample yields roughly 50,000 clones, about 90% seen once. V usage is TRBV9 and J usage is TRBJ1-4; maybe TRBD1 (6 bases). The receptor was derived from a human patient who received an intestinal transplant, so some T cells may come from the graft donor. This sample comprised PBMCs, obtained 650 to 680 days after intestinal transplant. CDR3 region: CASSAGRSGAGEKLFF. In DNA form, the CDR3 reads TGTGCCAGCAGCGCTGGAAGATCAGGGGCGGGGGAAAAACTGTTTTTT.